This entry concerns a single T cell receptor beta chain. The sample originates from a study of control samples from healthy donors and cancer patients. Trimming took 5 bases from V and 9 from J, leaving 8 bases between them. CDR3 length: 12 amino acids. Per the germline V gene, CDR1 is MDHEN and CDR2 is SYDVKM. Produced via immunoSEQ multiplex PCR; TCRdb's table is partial and in-frame only. Of about 160,000 clones in the sample, 96% were seen once. V is TRBV28 and J is TRBJ1-6; D gene unclear. The sequencing input was blood. This receptor was obtained from a woman younger than 45 in good health. DNA for the CDR3: TGTGCCAGCAGTCGAGGTAGTTCACCCCTCCACTTT. The encoded protein is CASSRGSSPLHF.